The clone carrying this T cell receptor beta chain was seen a handful of times. What it binds is not known. The data belong to a study of Ad26.COV2.S vaccination and SARS-CoV-2 variants. General study results and limits: The analyses of TCR breadth and depth may have understated the size of total T cell responses.

The germline gives CDR1 SGHTA, CDR2 FQGTGA. V lost 5 bases to trimming and J lost 5 bases; unmatched junction nucleotides: 9. The CDR3 is 15 residues long. This sample's treatment: around 19 received Ad26.COV2.S at low or high dose, single or two shots; 5 received placebo; per-sample allocation not given. Collection of the samples took place on day 63 after the first injection of vaccine or placebo. The vaccine delivered Wuhan-strain SARS-CoV-2 spike through an Ad26 vector. Libraries were prepared by immunoSEQ multiplex PCR; TCRdb keeps only in-frame clonotypes and omits some of them. The table lists 510,000 or so clones, around 88% of them singletons.

The receptor's source is a person aged 18 to 59 who received the Ad26.COV2.S COVID-19 vaccine or a placebo. The sequenced sample was peripheral blood, obtained in a trial of Ad26.COV2.S vaccine versus placebo. This chain links TRBV7-3 with TRBJ1-2; 9 bases map to TRBD1. CDR3 coding DNA: TGTGCCAGCAGCCCAAAACAGGGGGCTCGGTATGGCTACACCTTC. Protein product: CASSPKQGARYGYTF.